The TCR beta chain described here comes from a study of T cell changes during pregnancy in multiple sclerosis. Deletions cut 6 bases from V and 3 bases from J, with 16 bases between. From germline, CDR1 is MGHDK and CDR2 SYGVNS. The CDR3 sequence is 15 residues long. Using immunoSEQ multiplex PCR, the repertoire was profiled, and TCRdb retains in-frame clones only, with some absent. The table includes about 100,000 clones, approximately 90% detected once. The sequencing here drew on peripheral blood, taken in the second trimester of pregnancy. This TCR derives from a female donor in good health, enrolled as a control in a pregnancy study. V is TRBV25-1 and J is TRBJ2-3; a weak D match, TRBD1 (5 bases). The CDR3 DNA reads TGTGCCAGCAGGTCCAAGCAGGGTCGGACAGATACGCAGTATTTT. Amino acid sequence: CASRSKQGRTDTQYF.